This T cell receptor beta chain emerged from a study of T cells after yellow fever vaccination. CDR1 and CDR2 (germline): SGHNT, YENEEA. The CDR3 runs 16 residues. J was trimmed by 9 bases and V by 1 base; bases with no gene match: 9. TCR cDNA was made by 5'RACE template switching, adding a universal primer site and UMIs. TCRdb re-called the 5' RACE reads with MiXCR, one entry per CDR3 protein. The profile shows around 300,000 distinct CDR3 sequences, around 4.5% of them singletons. The receptor was derived from a young man who received the YFV17D yellow fever vaccine. The sequenced sample was PBMCs, obtained 15 days after the yellow fever booster vaccination. This chain uses TRBV11-3 with TRBJ2-1, with 10 bases fitting TRBD1. CDR3 nucleotides: TGTGCCAGCAGCTTAGCTCCGGGACAGGGGAAGATTGAGCAGTTCTTC. This encodes CASSLAPGQGKIEQFF. The full variable domain, its missing parts supplied by reference TRBV11-3 and TRBJ2-1, is EAGVVQSPRYKIIEKKQPVAFWCNPISGHNTLYWYLQNLGQGPELLIRYENEEAVDDSQLPKDRFSAERLKGVDSTLKIQPAELGDSAVYLCASSLAPGQGKIEQFFGPGTRLTVL.